The clone carrying this T cell receptor (beta chain) was counted at least ten times. Antigen unknown. The source of the sample is a study of metastatic and nonmetastatic thyroid tumors. In the study overall: Repertoire comparison spanned blood and tumor or nodule tissue of malignant and benign thyroid patients. Whole-study results and caveats: Benign nodules reportedly had significantly lower TCR beta diversity than malignant thyroid tumors in blood and tumor.

V was trimmed by 1 base and J by 6 bases, leaving 7 bases between them. The CDR3 extends over 12 amino acids. Patients underwent thyroid surgery, and none had received any treatment before it. Original methodology: Researchers built a distant-metastasis classifier for papillary thyroid cancer that drew on CDR3 differences across clinicopathological groups. TCRdb re-clonotyped the PCR reads through MiXCR. Here the V and J calls rest on TCRdb's processing, not on the authors' analysis. The sample consists of roughly 89,000 clones, 12% of them appearing once. The rearrangement joins TRBV12-3 or TRBV12-4 to TRBJ2-7, with D possibly matching TRBD1 (6 bases). This receptor was obtained from a female donor with papillary thyroid cancer or a benign thyroid nodule (not recorded which). Some clones in this sample may be carry-over from other donors' samples. The sequenced sample was tumor tissue. The CDR3 protein is CASSLGGGEQYF. In nucleotides, the CDR3 is TGTGCCAGCAGTTTAGGAGGGGGCGAGCAGTACTTC.